The 32 T cell receptor beta chains below all came from one sample that was sequenced in a study of T cell repertoires in cytomegalovirus infection. MiXCR was run by TCRdb on the reads, yielding one entry per CDR3 protein. The table shows about 360,000 distinct CDR3 sequences, with about 34% occurring only once. Antigens of these TCRs are unknown. This sample comprised cultured PBMCs, obtained from culture after CMV antigen stimulation. These receptors originate from a human donor in good health (CMV status not recorded). Some clones in this sample may be carry-over from other donors' samples.

The chain recombines TRBV12-3 or TRBV12-4 with TRBJ1-1; no clear D. This CDR3 is built from 12 residues. V lost 8 bases to trimming and J lost 1 base, with 8 bases between them. CDR3 sequence: CASLNPNTEAFF. The CDR3 nucleotides are TGTGCCAGCTTGAACCCGAACACTGAAGCTTTCTTT.

The J gene is TRBJ2-3, the V gene TRBV29-1; a possible D gene is TRBD1 (5 bases). Germline lookup yields CDR1 SQVTM and CDR2 ANQGSEA. The CDR3 consists of 12 residues. Trimming removed 7 bases from V and 1 base from J, with 9 bases in between. The CDR3 reads CSASTGTDTQYF. CDR3 DNA: TGCAGCGCATCGACAGGCACAGATACGCAGTATTTT.

The table lists this clonotype with a few counts. The chain employs TRBV5-6 and TRBJ1-1; D is perhaps TRBD1 (6 bases). Trimming left V 6 bases short and J 2 bases short, with 11 bases between. From germline, CDR1 is SGHDT and CDR2 YYEEEE. The length of the CDR3 is 13 residues. The CDR3 reads CASTRGPNTEAFF. Written as DNA, the CDR3 is TGTGCCAGCACCAGGGGACCTAACACTGAAGCTTTCTTT.

The genes are TRBV7-2 and TRBJ1-3; D is unresolved. V lost 4 bases and J lost 11, with 18 bases in between. CDR3 length: 14 amino acids. The germline CDR1 and CDR2 sequences are SGHTA and FQGNSA. The chain's CDR3 is CASSSTVNPKAIYF. For the CDR3, the DNA is TGTGCCAGCAGCTCTACAGTGAATCCAAAGGCCATATATTTT.

As DNA, the CDR3 is TGTGCCAGCAGTTACTCCGTGACTCCACCCCCACGGCCGGGTTTCACAGATACGCAGTATTTT. It is translated as CASSYSVTPPPRPGFTDTQYF. The V and J genes are TRBV6-8 and TRBJ2-3; no definite D call. V was clipped by 0 bases and J by 2 bases, with 27 bases between them. This CDR3 spans 21 amino acids. Germline assignment: CDR1 MNHGY and CDR2 SAAAGT.

This clonotype was seen ten or more times. The chain is built from TRBV6-1 and TRBJ1-5; D not certain. This CDR3 is 15 amino acids long. V lost 1 base and J 0 bases, leaving 7 bases between the germline ends. Germline values: CDR1 MNHNS, CDR2 SASEGT. This CDR3 is CASSEGQHSNQPQHF. Written as DNA, the CDR3 is TGTGCCAGCAGTGAAGGTCAGCATAGCAATCAGCCCCAGCATTTT.

The V call is TRBV27, the J call TRBJ2-2; 8 positions agree with TRBD2. Germline V CDR1 and CDR2: MNHEY, SMNVEV (reference sequence). The length of the CDR3 is 14 residues. The ends lost 6 bases at V and 8 bases at J; junction bases unmatched: 8. The DNA of the CDR3 is TGTGCCAGCAGCGGGTCTAGCGGGTGGGGGGAGCTGTTTTTT. Translation: CASSGSSGWGELFF.

CDR3 region: CSVEDLAGMGETQYF. The CDR3 nucleotides are TGCAGCGTTGAAGATTTGGCGGGAATGGGCGAGACCCAGTACTTC. V and J are TRBV29-1 and TRBJ2-5; D perhaps matches TRBD2 (6 bases). The CDR3 loop spans 15 amino acids. The germline CDR1 and CDR2 sequences are SQVTM and ANQGSEA. V gave up 0 bases and J gave up 5 bases, with 16 bases separating them.

This clonotype occurred a few times. The chain employs TRBV6-6 and TRBJ1-3; D may be TRBD1 (5 bases). Trimming removed 6 bases from V and 0 bases from J, with 12 bases in between. Germline CDR1 reads MNHNY; CDR2 reads SVGAGI (reference sequence). This CDR3 is 15 amino acids long. DNA for the CDR3: TGTGCCAGCAGCCACACAGGTAGCTCTGGAAACACCATATATTTT. It codes for CASSHTGSSGNTIYF.

The table lists this clonotype with a few counts. The chain combines TRBV5-4 with TRBJ2-4; tentative D call: TRBD1 (5 bases). The CDR3 extends over 15 amino acids. Trimming took off 0 bases at V and 3 bases at J, with 10 bases between the two ends. CDR1 and CDR2 (germline): SGHNT, YYREEE (reference sequence). The CDR3 bases are TGTGCCAGCAGCTTGGCAGGGATTGACAAAAACATTCAGTACTTC. Translated: CASSLAGIDKNIQYF.

The chain employs TRBV25-1 and TRBJ1-5, with unresolved D. Germline CDR1 reads MGHDK; CDR2 reads SYGVNS. This CDR3 spans 17 amino acids. Trimming removed 1 base at V and 0 bases at J, with 13 bases between. The CDR3 DNA reads as TGTGCCAGCAGTGAATCTGCAGGACGTGATAGCAATCAGCCCCAGCATTTT. Translated, it gives CASSESAGRDSNQPQHF.

The rearrangement uses TRBV7-2 and TRBJ2-5; D gene ambiguous. CDR3 length: 12 residues. Germline V CDR1 and CDR2: SGHTA, FQGNSA. Trimming took off 2 bases at V and 5 bases at J, with 6 bases between the two ends. In DNA, the CDR3 is TGTGCCAGCAGCTTACGCCTGGAGACCCAGTACTTC. It codes for CASSLRLETQYF.

The chain joins TRBV7-8 to TRBJ2-4, with D perhaps matching TRBD1 (6 bases). Trimming took 1 base from V and 0 from J, leaving 10 bases between them. CDR1 SGHVS and CDR2 FQNEAQ come from the germline V gene. The length of the CDR3 is 16 residues. The CDR3 is CASSLGDTLAKNIQYF. The CDR3 DNA sequence: TGTGCCAGCAGCTTAGGGGACACCTTAGCCAAAAACATTCAGTACTTC.

The V gene is TRBV5-1, the J gene TRBJ2-5; D gene ambiguous. CDR1 and CDR2 from the germline V gene are SGHRS and YFSETQ. Trimming cost V 1 base and J 2 bases, with 21 bases left between them. The CDR3 loop spans 18 amino acids. This CDR3 is CASSLRISESRSQETQYF. In DNA, the CDR3 is TGCGCCAGCAGCTTGCGGATTTCGGAAAGCAGGTCACAAGAGACCCAGTACTTC.

This clonotype was counted between two and nine times. The chain combines TRBV4-1 with TRBJ1-4; D is uncertain. With 6 bases removed from V and 3 bases from J, the gap between germline ends came to 8 bases. This CDR3 contains 13 residues. Germline V gives CDR1 MGHRA, CDR2 YSYEKL. The CDR3 nucleotides are TGCGCCAGCAGGAGGTGGCCTAATGAAAAACTGTTTTTT. It translates to CASRRWPNEKLFF.

The chain couples TRBV6-2 or TRBV6-3 to TRBJ2-7; TRBD1 agrees at 7 bases. Germline CDR1 MNHEY, CDR2 SVGEGT. V lost 0 bases and J lost 0; bases outside the gene matches: 11. The CDR3 has 18 amino acids. The CDR3 loop is CASSYSLKRGLRSYEQYF. In DNA, the CDR3 is TGTGCCAGCAGTTACTCGTTAAAAAGGGGGCTCCGCTCCTACGAGCAGTACTTC.

This clonotype was detected only a few times. The V call is TRBV27, the J call TRBJ2-1; 7 bases are shared with TRBD2. The length of the CDR3 is 15 residues. The V and J ends lost 6 bases and 5 bases, in that order; junction bases with no gene match: 10. Germline V gives CDR1 MNHEY, CDR2 SMNVEV (reference sequence). The DNA of the CDR3 is TGTGCCAGCAGCCTCCCAGGCGGGAGAAACAATGAGCAGTTCTTC. It translates to CASSLPGGRNNEQFF.

The sample holds a few counts of this clonotype. This chain uses TRBV7-2 with TRBJ2-1; 8 bases are shared with TRBD1. CDR1 is SGHTA, CDR2 FQGNSA, per germline. Trimming cost V 5 bases and J 4 bases; bases outside gene matches: 7. The CDR3 contains 15 residues. This chain's CDR3 is CASSRGTGQYNEQFF. The CDR3, as DNA: TGTGCCAGCAGCCGAGGGACAGGACAGTACAATGAGCAGTTCTTC.

This chain links TRBV29-1 with TRBJ2-5; the match to TRBD1 covers 7 bases. J gave up 2 bases and V 8 bases, and 14 bases lay outside the gene matches. Looked up from germline, CDR1 is SQVTM and CDR2 is ANQGSEA. The CDR3 is 15 residues long. The CDR3 is CSSRQGGVAQETQYF. The DNA for the CDR3 is TGCAGCTCCAGACAGGGTGGGGTGGCACAAGAGACCCAGTACTTC.

This rearrangement joins TRBV7-2 to TRBJ2-3; TRBD2 is a possible D gene (6 bases). The V gene's germline CDR1 is SGHTA and CDR2 FQGNSA. V was trimmed by 5 bases and J by 2 bases, leaving 14 bases between them. The CDR3 has 15 residues. The CDR3 region is CASSPGTGYTDTQYF. DNA for the CDR3: TGTGCCAGCAGCCCCGGGACTGGCTACACAGATACGCAGTATTTT.

This chain links TRBV7-2 with TRBJ2-3; no definite D call. This CDR3 is built from 13 residues. V dropped 2 bases and J dropped 6 bases, with 9 bases sitting between them. Germline CDR1 is SGHTA and CDR2 is FQGNSA. The CDR3 region has the DNA TGTGCCAGCAGCTTAAGATTACGTGATACGCAGTATTTT. This gives the protein CASSLRLRDTQYF. Full variable domain (outside the CDR3, taken from reference TRBV7-2 and TRBJ2-3): GAGVSQSPSNKVTEKGKDVELRCDPISGHTALYWYRQSLGQGLEFLIYFQGNSAPDKSGLPSDRFSAERTGGSVSTLTIQRTQQEDSAVYLCASSLRLRDTQYFGPGTRLTVL.

For the CDR3, the DNA is TGTGCCAGCACCTCCACCCACACCCCGACAGGGCGATTAGGAGCTTTCTTT. This translates into CASTSTHTPTGRLGAFF. The rearrangement uses TRBV25-1 and TRBJ1-1, with 7 bases identical to TRBD1. Germline trimming cut 7 bases from V and 10 bases from J; bases unmatched to any gene: 24. Germline CDR1 is MGHDK and CDR2 is SYGVNS. The CDR3 runs to 17 residues. Combining the CDR3 with reference TRBV25-1 and TRBJ1-1 gives the whole variable domain EADIYQTPRYLVIGTGKKITLECSQTMGHDKMYWYQQDPGMELHLIHYSYGVNSTEKGDLSSESTVSRIRTEHFPLTLESARPSHTSQYLCASTSTHTPTGRLGAFFGQGTRLTVV.

V usage is TRBV3-1 and J usage is TRBJ2-5; D unresolved. The CDR3 sequence is 10 residues long. Germline-derived CDR1 and CDR2 are LGHDT and YNNKEL (reference sequence). V lost 10 bases to trimming and J lost 4 bases, with 7 bases between them. In DNA, the CDR3 is TGTGCCACCCAAGCAGAGACCCAGTACTTC. It codes for CATQAETQYF.

The CDR3 loop reads CASSQEAPADRKFLRGMDGEQFF. CDR3 in DNA: TGTGCCAGCAGCCAAGAAGCCCCTGCAGACAGGAAATTTCTGCGTGGGATGGATGGTGAGCAGTTCTTC. The chain recombines TRBV3-1 with TRBJ2-1; D perhaps matches TRBD1 (6 bases). Germline V lookup: CDR1 LGHDT, CDR2 YNNKEL (reference sequence). V was cut by 0 bases and J by 9 bases, with 39 bases left in between. The CDR3 length is 23 residues.

The chain recombines TRBV12-3 or TRBV12-4 with TRBJ2-1; 12 bases map to TRBD2. Unmatched junction bases numbered 5, after V lost 6 bases and J lost 8 bases. The CDR3 has 14 residues. The chain's CDR3 is CASSPSGRGDEQFF. In DNA form, the CDR3 reads TGTGCCAGCAGCCCTAGCGGGAGGGGGGATGAGCAGTTCTTC.

V gene TRBV7-2 combines with J gene TRBJ1-4, with D hard to call. V shed 5 bases and J shed 7 bases, with 17 bases lying between them. From germline, CDR1 is SGHTA and CDR2 FQGNSA. CDR3 length equals 15 residues. CDR3 in DNA: TGTGCCAGCAGCATCCCCCTAAAGTCGGGTGAAAAACTGTTTTTT. Translation gives CASSIPLKSGEKLFF.

The chain carries TRBV7-6 and TRBJ2-3; D possibly corresponds to TRBD2 (6 bases). CDR3 length equals 15 residues. From germline, CDR1 is SGHVS and CDR2 FNYEAQ. V shed 1 base and J shed 3 bases, with 11 bases lying between them. In nucleotides, the CDR3 is TGTGCCAGCAGCTTAGTCCCGGGAGAGACAGATACGCAGTATTTT. It translates to CASSLVPGETDTQYF.

This chain connects TRBV4-3 to TRBJ1-2, with a tentative D call TRBD1 (5 bases). CDR1 and CDR2 (germline): LGHNA, YSLEER. The CDR3 totals 14 residues. Trimming left V 0 bases short and J 8 bases short, with 13 bases between. The CDR3 DNA reads TGCGCCAGCAGCCAAGAAAGAGGGGATGGAGGCTACACCTTC. It yields the protein CASSQERGDGGYTF.

V gene TRBV5-4 combines with J gene TRBJ2-6; maybe TRBD2 (6 bases). The CDR3 is 16 amino acids. The germline V gene has CDR1 SGHNT and CDR2 YYREEE (reference sequence). Trimming left V 0 bases short and J 6 bases short, with 13 bases between. As DNA, the CDR3 is TGTGCCAGCAGCTTGGCGGACGGGAGCTTGGCCAACGTCCTGACTTTC. As protein: CASSLADGSLANVLTF. The full variable domain, its missing parts supplied by reference TRBV5-4 and TRBJ2-6, is ETGVTQSPTHLIKTRGQQVTLRCSSQSGHNTVSWYQQALGQGPQFIFQYYREEENGRGNFPPRFSGLQFPNYSSELNVNALELDDSALYLCASSLADGSLANVLTFGAGSRLTVL.

This clonotype was counted ten times or more. This rearrangement joins TRBV18 to TRBJ2-7; no clear D. Germline CDR1 reads KGHSH; CDR2 reads LQKENI. Trimming left V 2 bases short and J 2 bases short, with 4 bases between. The CDR3 consists of 12 residues. The chain's CDR3 is CASSPVPYEQYF. DNA of the CDR3: TGTGCCAGCTCACCAGTACCCTACGAGCAGTACTTC.

The genes are TRBV12-3 or TRBV12-4 and TRBJ1-2; D may be TRBD1 (5 bases). This CDR3 has 16 residues. The V and J ends lost 0 bases and 3 bases respectively, with 14 bases between them. The CDR3 here is CASSLAAGKRDYGYTF. CDR3 sequence (DNA): TGTGCCAGCAGTTTAGCGGCAGGGAAGAGGGACTATGGCTACACCTTC.

The chain couples TRBV12-3 or TRBV12-4 to TRBJ2-1; D may be TRBD2 (6 bases). The CDR3 is 15 amino acids. Trimming cost V 4 bases and J 0 bases, with 10 bases left between them. The CDR3 nucleotides are TGTGCCAGCAGTTCGTACGGGAGCTCCTACAATGAGCAGTTCTTC. It specifies CASSSYGSSYNEQFF.